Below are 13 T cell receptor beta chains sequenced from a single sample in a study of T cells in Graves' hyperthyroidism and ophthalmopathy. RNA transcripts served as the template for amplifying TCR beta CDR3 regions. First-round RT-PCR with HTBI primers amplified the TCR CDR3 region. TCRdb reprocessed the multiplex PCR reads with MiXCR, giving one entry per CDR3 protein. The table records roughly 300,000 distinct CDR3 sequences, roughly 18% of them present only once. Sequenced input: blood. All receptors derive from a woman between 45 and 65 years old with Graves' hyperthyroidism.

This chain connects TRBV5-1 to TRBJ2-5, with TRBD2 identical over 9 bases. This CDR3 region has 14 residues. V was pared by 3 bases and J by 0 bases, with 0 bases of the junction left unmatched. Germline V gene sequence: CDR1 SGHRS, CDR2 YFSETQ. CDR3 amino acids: CASSSSGDQETQYF. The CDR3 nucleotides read TGCGCCAGCAGCTCTAGCGGGGACCAAGAGACCCAGTACTTC.

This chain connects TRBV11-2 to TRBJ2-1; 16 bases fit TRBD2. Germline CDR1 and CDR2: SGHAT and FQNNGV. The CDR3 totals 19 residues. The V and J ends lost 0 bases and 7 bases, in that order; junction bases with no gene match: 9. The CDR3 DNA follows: TGTGCCAGCAGCTTAGATCCCGTCTCGGGACTAGCGGGGGGGAATGAGCAGTTCTTC. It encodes CASSLDPVSGLAGGNEQFF.

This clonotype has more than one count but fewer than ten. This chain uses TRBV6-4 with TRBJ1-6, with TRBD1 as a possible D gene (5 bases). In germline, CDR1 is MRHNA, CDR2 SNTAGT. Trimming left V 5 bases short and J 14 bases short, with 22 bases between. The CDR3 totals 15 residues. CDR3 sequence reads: CASSYERGLFEALHF. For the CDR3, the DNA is TGTGCCAGCAGTTACGAGAGGGGACTGTTTGAGGCCCTCCACTTT.

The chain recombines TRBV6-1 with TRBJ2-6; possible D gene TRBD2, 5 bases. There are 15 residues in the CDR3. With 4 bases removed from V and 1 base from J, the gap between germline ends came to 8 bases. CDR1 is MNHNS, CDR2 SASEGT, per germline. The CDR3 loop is CASSVGRSGANVLTF. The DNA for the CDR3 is TGTGCCAGCAGTGTAGGGAGATCTGGGGCCAACGTCCTGACTTTC.

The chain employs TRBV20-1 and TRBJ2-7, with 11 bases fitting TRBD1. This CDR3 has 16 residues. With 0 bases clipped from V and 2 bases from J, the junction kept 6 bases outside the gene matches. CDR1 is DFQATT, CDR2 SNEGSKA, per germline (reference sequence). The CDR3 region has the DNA TGCAGTGCTAGAGAACCAGGGGACAGGGGGACCTACGAGCAGTACTTC. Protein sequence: CSAREPGDRGTYEQYF.

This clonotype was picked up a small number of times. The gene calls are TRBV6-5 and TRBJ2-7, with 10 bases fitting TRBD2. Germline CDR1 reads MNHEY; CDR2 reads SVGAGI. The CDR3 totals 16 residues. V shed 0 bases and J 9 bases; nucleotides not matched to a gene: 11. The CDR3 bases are TGTGCCAGCAGTTACTCGGGGACTAGCGCGAACTATGGGCAGTACTTC. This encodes CASSYSGTSANYGQYF.

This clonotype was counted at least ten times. In DNA form, the CDR3 reads TGTGCCAGCAGGTCCCCCGGGACGAACACTGAAGCTTTCTTT. Its translation: CASRSPGTNTEAFF. The V and J genes are TRBV11-1 and TRBJ1-1; TRBD1 might be the D (5 bases). This CDR3 spans 14 amino acids. V lost 6 bases and J lost 1, with 12 bases in between. Germline CDR1 reads SGHAT; CDR2 reads FQDESV (reference sequence).

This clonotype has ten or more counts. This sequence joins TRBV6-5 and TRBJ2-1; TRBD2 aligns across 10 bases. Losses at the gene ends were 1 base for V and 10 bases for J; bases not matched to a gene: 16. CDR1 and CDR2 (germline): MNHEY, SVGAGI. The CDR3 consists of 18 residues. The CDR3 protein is CASSYLAGGPREGREQFF. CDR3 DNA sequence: TGTGCCAGCAGTTACTTAGCGGGGGGCCCCCGTGAGGGAAGAGAGCAGTTCTTC.

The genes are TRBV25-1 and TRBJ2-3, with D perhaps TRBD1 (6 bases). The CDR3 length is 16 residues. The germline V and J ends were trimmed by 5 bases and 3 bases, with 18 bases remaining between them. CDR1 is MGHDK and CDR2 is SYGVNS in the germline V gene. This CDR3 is CASSRTEDWETDTQYF. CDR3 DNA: TGTGCCAGCAGTAGGACAGAAGACTGGGAAACAGATACGCAGTATTTT.

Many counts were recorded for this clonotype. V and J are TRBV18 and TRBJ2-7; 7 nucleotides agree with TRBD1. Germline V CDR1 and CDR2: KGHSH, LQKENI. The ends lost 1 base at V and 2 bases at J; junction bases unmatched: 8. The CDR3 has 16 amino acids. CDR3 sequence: CASSPLPGQSPYEQYF. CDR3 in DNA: TGTGCCAGCTCACCACTTCCGGGACAGAGCCCCTACGAGCAGTACTTC. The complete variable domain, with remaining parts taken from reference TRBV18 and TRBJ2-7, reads NAGVMQNPRHLVRRRGQEARLRCSPMKGHSHVYWYRQLPEEGLKFMVYLQKENIIDESGMPKERFSAEFPKEGPSILRIQQVVRGDSAAYFCASSPLPGQSPYEQYFGPGTRLTVT.

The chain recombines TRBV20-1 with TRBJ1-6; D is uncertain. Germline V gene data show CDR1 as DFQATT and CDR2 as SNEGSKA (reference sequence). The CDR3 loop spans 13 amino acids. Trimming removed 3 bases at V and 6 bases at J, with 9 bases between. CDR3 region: CSARESLNSPLHF. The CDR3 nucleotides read TGCAGTGCTAGGGAGAGTCTTAATTCACCCCTCCACTTT.

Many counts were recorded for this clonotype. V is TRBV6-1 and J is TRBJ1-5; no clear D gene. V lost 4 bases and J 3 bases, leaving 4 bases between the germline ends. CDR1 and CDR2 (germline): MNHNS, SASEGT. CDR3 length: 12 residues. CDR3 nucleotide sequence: TGTGCCAGCAGTGTATCCAATCAGCCCCAGCATTTT. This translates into CASSVSNQPQHF.

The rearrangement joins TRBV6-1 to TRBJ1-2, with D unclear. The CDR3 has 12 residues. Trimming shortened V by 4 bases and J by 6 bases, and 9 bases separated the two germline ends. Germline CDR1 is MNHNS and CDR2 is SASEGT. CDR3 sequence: CASSAQDHGYTF. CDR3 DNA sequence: TGTGCCAGCAGTGCCCAGGACCATGGCTACACCTTC.